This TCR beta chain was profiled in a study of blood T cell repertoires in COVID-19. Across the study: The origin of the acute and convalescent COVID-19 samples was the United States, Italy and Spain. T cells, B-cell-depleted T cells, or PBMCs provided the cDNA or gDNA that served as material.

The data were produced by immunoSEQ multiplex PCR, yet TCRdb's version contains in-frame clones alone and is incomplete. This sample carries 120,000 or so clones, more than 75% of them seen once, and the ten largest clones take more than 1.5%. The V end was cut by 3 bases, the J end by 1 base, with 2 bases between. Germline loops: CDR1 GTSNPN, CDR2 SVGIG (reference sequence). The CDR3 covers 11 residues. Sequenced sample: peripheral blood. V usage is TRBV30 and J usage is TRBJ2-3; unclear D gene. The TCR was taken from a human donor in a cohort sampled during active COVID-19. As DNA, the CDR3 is TGTGCCTGGAGCGGCACAGATACGCAGTATTTT. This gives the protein CAWSGTDTQYF.